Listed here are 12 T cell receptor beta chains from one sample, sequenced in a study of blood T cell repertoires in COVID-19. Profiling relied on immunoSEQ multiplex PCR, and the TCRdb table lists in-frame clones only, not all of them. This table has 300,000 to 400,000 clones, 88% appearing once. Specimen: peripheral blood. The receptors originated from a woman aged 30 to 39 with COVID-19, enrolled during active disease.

The CDR3, as DNA: TGTGCCAGCAGACAGGGGGTCCAAGAGACCCAGTACTTC. Translating it yields CASRQGVQETQYF. The rearrangement joins TRBV11-2 to TRBJ2-5; 8 bases align to TRBD1. The CDR3 totals 13 residues. Germline lookup yields CDR1 SGHAT and CDR2 FQNNGV. After removal of 6 bases from V and 1 base from J, the junction contained 1 base not matched to a gene.

Here the CDR3 reads CASSYFGDNEQFF. CDR3 bases: TGTGCCAGCAGTTACTTCGGAGACAATGAGCAGTTCTTC. The V call is TRBV6-5, the J call TRBJ2-1; D gene uncertain. The V end lost 1 base, the J end lost 5 bases, and 6 bases lay between the germline ends. The length of the CDR3 is 13 residues. Per the germline V gene, CDR1 is MNHEY and CDR2 is SVGAGI.

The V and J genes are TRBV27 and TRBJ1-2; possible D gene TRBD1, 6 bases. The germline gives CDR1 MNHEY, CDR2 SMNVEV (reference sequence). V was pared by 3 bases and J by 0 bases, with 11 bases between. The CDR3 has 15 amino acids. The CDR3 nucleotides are TGTGCCAGCAGTTTGGGGGGGCCAGCTAACTATGGCTACACCTTC. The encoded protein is CASSLGGPANYGYTF.

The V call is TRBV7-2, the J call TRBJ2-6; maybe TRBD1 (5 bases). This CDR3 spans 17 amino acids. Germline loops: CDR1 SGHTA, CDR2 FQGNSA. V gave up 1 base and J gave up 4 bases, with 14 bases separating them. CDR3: CASSLVAGSRGANVLTF. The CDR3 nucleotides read TGTGCCAGCAGCTTAGTGGCAGGGTCCCGGGGGGCCAACGTCCTGACTTTC. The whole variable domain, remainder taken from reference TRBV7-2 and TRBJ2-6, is GAGVSQSPSNKVTEKGKDVELRCDPISGHTALYWYRQSLGQGLEFLIYFQGNSAPDKSGLPSDRFSAERTGGSVSTLTIQRTQQEDSAVYLCASSLVAGSRGANVLTFGAGSRLTVL.

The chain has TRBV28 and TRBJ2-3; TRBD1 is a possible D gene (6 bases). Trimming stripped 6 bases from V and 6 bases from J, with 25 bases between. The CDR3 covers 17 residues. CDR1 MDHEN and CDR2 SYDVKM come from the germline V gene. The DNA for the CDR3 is TGTGCCAGCAGAGCGCCGGGACACCTTCGCATTGTGGATACGCAGTATTTT. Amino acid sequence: CASRAPGHLRIVDTQYF.

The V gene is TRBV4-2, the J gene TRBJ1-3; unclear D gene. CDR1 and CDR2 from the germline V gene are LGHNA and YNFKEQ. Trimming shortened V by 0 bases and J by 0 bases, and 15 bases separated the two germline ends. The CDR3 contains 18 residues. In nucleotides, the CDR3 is TGTGCCAGCAGCCAAGAAGAGGTGCGGGCGGACTCTGGAAACACCATATATTTT. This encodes CASSQEEVRADSGNTIYF.

This chain's CDR3 is CASSPGSGVYNEQFF. In nucleotides, the CDR3 is TGTGCCAGCAGTCCAGGGAGCGGGGTCTACAATGAGCAGTTCTTC. The J gene is TRBJ2-1, the V gene TRBV11-2, with 7 bases lining up with TRBD2. Germline values: CDR1 SGHAT, CDR2 FQNNGV. After removal of 6 bases from V and 3 bases from J, the junction contained 8 bases not matched to a gene. CDR3 length equals 15 residues.

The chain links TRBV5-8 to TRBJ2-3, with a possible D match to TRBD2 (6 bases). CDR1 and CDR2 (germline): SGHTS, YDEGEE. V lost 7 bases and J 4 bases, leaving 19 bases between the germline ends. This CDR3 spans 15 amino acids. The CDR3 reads CASLGGRSSADTQYF. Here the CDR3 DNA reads TGTGCCAGCTTAGGTGGGAGGTCGTCGGCAGATACGCAGTATTTT.

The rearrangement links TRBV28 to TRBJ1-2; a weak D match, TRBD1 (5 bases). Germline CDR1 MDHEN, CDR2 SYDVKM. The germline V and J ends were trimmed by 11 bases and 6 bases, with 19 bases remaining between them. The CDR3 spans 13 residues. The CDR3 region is CAGSGFRADGYTF. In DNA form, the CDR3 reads TGTGCCGGGTCAGGGTTTCGGGCGGATGGCTACACCTTC.

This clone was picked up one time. The CDR3 DNA follows: TGTGCCAGCACCCAGGGCGGAATTCCTCGAGAGACCCAGTACTTC. Amino acids: CASTQGGIPRETQYF. The chain combines TRBV28 with TRBJ2-5; perhaps TRBD1 as D (5 bases). The CDR3 loop spans 15 amino acids. V lost 7 bases to trimming and J lost 4 bases, with 19 bases between them. CDR1 and CDR2 from the germline V gene are MDHEN and SYDVKM.

The CDR3 region is CASSLPGGSYEQYF. The CDR3 DNA is TGTGCCAGCAGCCTCCCGGGGGGGTCCTACGAGCAGTACTTC. V is TRBV7-2 and J is TRBJ2-7; the match to TRBD2 covers 8 bases. This CDR3 contains 14 residues. The V segment lost 5 bases and the J segment 1 base; nucleotides outside the gene matches: 4. Germline V lookup: CDR1 SGHTA, CDR2 FQGNSA.

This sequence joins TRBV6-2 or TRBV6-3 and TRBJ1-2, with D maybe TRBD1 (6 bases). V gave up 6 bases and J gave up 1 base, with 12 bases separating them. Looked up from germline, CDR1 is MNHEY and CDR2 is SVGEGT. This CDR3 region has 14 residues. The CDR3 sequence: CASSRGTLNYGYTF. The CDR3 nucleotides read TGTGCCAGCAGCCGGGGGACACTTAACTATGGCTACACCTTC.